The 17 T cell receptor beta chains below all came from one sample that was sequenced in a study of T cell clusters in autoimmune cytopenias. TRB amplification used approximately 250 ng of peripheral blood genomic DNA. One tube held mixed TRB-A and TRB-B primer pools for touch-down PCR. TCRdb re-called the multiplex PCR reads and shows each CDR3 protein once, DNA omitted. This table holds about 6,300 distinct CDR3 sequences. The same specimen was also included in a second study, on T cell repertoires in aging, cancer and after chemotherapy.

What was sequenced was peripheral blood. The source of these receptors is a human donor in good health.

The chain links TRBV6-1 to TRBJ1-6. Germline lookup yields CDR1 MNHNS and CDR2 SASEGT. The CDR3 is 15 amino acids. CDR3 sequence: CASSLTQVDNSPLHF.

This clonotype is labeled medium-sized based on frequency. CDR3 residues: CASSTSHPGSEQYF. J is TRBJ2-7 and V is TRBV19; absent DNA, TCRdb's TRBD1 call cannot be checked. There are 14 residues in the CDR3. CDR1 and CDR2 (germline): LNHDA, SQIVND (reference sequence).

In terms of frequency, this clonotype is medium-sized. The CDR3 reads CASSFNGDTGELFF. The J gene is TRBJ2-2, the V gene TRBV12-3 or TRBV12-4. This CDR3 comprises 14 residues.

The chain links TRBV6-5 to TRBJ1-2; the D gene TCRdb calls, TRBD1, cannot be checked with no DNA. Germline CDR1 reads MNHEY; CDR2 reads SVGAGI. This CDR3 comprises 14 residues. CDR3 amino acids: CASSPWTGSDGYTF.

In terms of frequency, this clonotype is medium-sized. V and J are TRBV12-3 or TRBV12-4 and TRBJ2-2; TCRdb selects TRBD2, and the lack of DNA leaves this call unchecked. This CDR3 contains 14 residues. The CDR3 sequence is CASRPGTTQGELFF.

This chain connects TRBV6-5 to TRBJ1-2. Germline V CDR1 and CDR2: MNHEY, SVGAGI. This CDR3 is built from 12 residues. The CDR3 region is CASTDRVYGYTF.

The V and J genes are TRBV12-3 or TRBV12-4 and TRBJ2-1. The CDR3 covers 12 residues. The CDR3 here is CASSFVRVEQFF.

The chain is built from TRBV20-1 and TRBJ2-2; TCRdb's assignment of TRBD1 cannot be checked, as there is no DNA. The CDR3 contains 13 residues. Germline values: CDR1 DFQATT, CDR2 SNEGSKA (reference sequence). CDR3 protein: CSASRGNTGELFF.

This rearrangement joins TRBV11-1 to TRBJ1-1. CDR3 length: 14 residues. From germline, CDR1 is SGHAT and CDR2 FQDESV (reference sequence). This chain's CDR3 is CASSLESGGTEAFF. Full variable domain (rest looked up from reference TRBV11-1 and TRBJ1-1): EAEVAQSPRYKITEKSQAVAFWCDPISGHATLYWYRQILGQGPELLVQFQDESVVDDSQLPKDRFSAERLKGVDSTLKIQPAELGDSAMYLCASSLESGGTEAFFGQGTRLTVV.

The chain uses TRBV5-1 and TRBJ2-3; TCRdb gives TRBD1 as the D gene, but with no DNA this cannot be confirmed. Germline V gives CDR1 SGHRS, CDR2 YFSETQ. There are 15 residues in the CDR3. This CDR3 is CASSLYGTSTDTQYF.

V and J are TRBV12-3 or TRBV12-4 and TRBJ2-5; as DNA is missing, the TRBD1 call by TCRdb cannot be tested. This CDR3 spans 11 amino acids. CDR3 sequence: CASSPGETQYF.

This CDR3 is CASSRTSGVSTDTQYF. The chain joins TRBV19 to TRBJ2-3; as DNA is missing, the TRBD2 call by TCRdb cannot be tested. In germline, CDR1 is LNHDA, CDR2 SQIVND (reference sequence). The CDR3 has 16 residues.

The chain employs TRBV6-6 and TRBJ1-6. The CDR3 covers 15 residues. Per the germline V gene, CDR1 is MNHNY and CDR2 is SVGAGI (reference sequence). The CDR3 here is CASSYSTSSNSPLHF.

By frequency, this clonotype is medium-sized. This rearrangement joins TRBV13 to TRBJ2-3. This CDR3 is 16 amino acids long. Germline values: CDR1 PRHDT, CDR2 FYEKMQ (reference sequence). CDR3 protein: CASSLGPLLRTDTQYF.

The V gene is TRBV5-6, the J gene TRBJ2-1; lacking DNA, the TRBD2 call made by TCRdb goes unchecked. There are 15 residues in the CDR3. Per germline, CDR1 SGHDT and CDR2 YYEEEE. CDR3 sequence: CASSPLAGSYNEQFF.

This sequence joins TRBV27 and TRBJ1-1; no DNA is available, so the TRBD1 call from TCRdb remains unchecked. Germline V gene data show CDR1 as MNHEY and CDR2 as SMNVEV (reference sequence). This CDR3 has 13 amino acids. CDR3 in amino acids: CASSTQGVSEAFF.

This clonotype is deemed medium-sized by its frequency. This chain connects TRBV6-5 to TRBJ2-3. Looked up from germline, CDR1 is MNHEY and CDR2 is SVGAGI. This CDR3 is built from 13 residues. The CDR3 region is CASRLTVGDTQYF.